The 29 T cell receptor beta chains in this list originate from one sample, sequenced in a study of T cells in tumors after PD-1 blockade. Profiling relied on immunoSEQ multiplex PCR, and the TCRdb table lists in-frame clones only, not all of them. The sample carries more than 45,000 clones, roughly 84% recorded once. The sequenced sample was PBMCs, obtained before anti-PD-1 therapy. The receptors derive from a human donor with advanced basal cell or squamous cell carcinoma (not recorded which).

This clone has a handful of counts. The V call is TRBV7-9, the J call TRBJ1-1; no clear D. Germline V gives CDR1 SEHNR, CDR2 FQNEAQ (reference sequence). V was clipped by 5 bases and J by 7 bases, with 11 bases between them. The CDR3 contains 12 residues. The CDR3 region is CASSLRADEAFF. The DNA of the CDR3 is TGTGCCAGCAGCCTCCGAGCGGATGAAGCTTTCTTT.

J is TRBJ1-5 and V is TRBV4-1, with a tentative D call TRBD1 (5 bases). The CDR3 length is 15 residues. In germline, CDR1 is MGHRA, CDR2 YSYEKL. Trimming left V 0 bases short and J 7 bases short, with 13 bases between. CDR3: CASSQEGGAGQPQHF. DNA of the CDR3: TGCGCCAGCAGCCAAGAGGGTGGGGCTGGGCAGCCCCAGCATTTT.

This clone was observed a single time. The V and J genes are TRBV19 and TRBJ1-4; 8 nucleotides line up with TRBD1. The CDR3 extends over 15 amino acids. Germline V gene sequence: CDR1 LNHDA, CDR2 SQIVND (reference sequence). V shed 3 bases, J shed 7 bases, and the junction held 7 bases outside the gene matches. DNA for the CDR3: TGTGCCAGTAGTATGATGACAGGGGAGAGTGAAAAACTGTTTTTT. This sequence encodes CASSMMTGESEKLFF.

V gene TRBV5-1 combines with J gene TRBJ2-7, with D unclear. V shed 2 bases and J shed 0 bases, with 6 bases lying between them. The CDR3 has 13 residues. Per the germline V gene, CDR1 is SGHRS and CDR2 is YFSETQ. The CDR3 region has the DNA TGCGCCAGCAGCTTTGGTGACTCCTACGAGCAGTACTTC. It yields the protein CASSFGDSYEQYF.

This chain connects TRBV9 to TRBJ1-6, with a weak D call TRBD1 (5 bases). This CDR3 spans 16 amino acids. The ends were cut back, 0 bases at V and 7 bases at J, with 14 bases in the middle. Germline CDR1 SGDLS, CDR2 YYNGEE. The CDR3 DNA is TGTGCCAGCAGCGTAGCTCCAGGGAGACTCAATTCACCCCTCCACTTT. Translated: CASSVAPGRLNSPLHF.

The chain recombines TRBV4-2 with TRBJ1-1, with no clear D. The CDR3 spans 15 residues. Germline V gene data show CDR1 as LGHNA and CDR2 as YNFKEQ. V was pared by 0 bases and J by 4 bases, with 12 bases between. CDR3 coding DNA: TGTGCCAGCAGCCAAGACGGGAATTGGGGCACTGAAGCTTTCTTT. As protein: CASSQDGNWGTEAFF.

The chain is built from TRBV2 and TRBJ2-2, with D perhaps TRBD2 (6 bases). The CDR3 has 13 residues. Trimming took off 7 bases at V and 2 bases at J, with 8 bases between the two ends. The V gene's germline CDR1 is SNHLY and CDR2 FYNNEI. Written as DNA, the CDR3 is TGTGCCAGCAAGGAGGGCAACACCGGGGAGCTGTTTTTT. Protein product: CASKEGNTGELFF.

The V call is TRBV5-1, the J call TRBJ1-1; weak D call: TRBD1 (5 bases). CDR3 length equals 14 residues. Per germline, CDR1 SGHRS and CDR2 YFSETQ. Trimming cost V 7 bases and J 5 bases, with 18 bases left between them. CDR3 region: CASSRAGTTTEAFF. In DNA form, the CDR3 reads TGCGCCAGCTCTCGGGCAGGGACGACGACTGAAGCTTTCTTT.

V gene TRBV5-6 combines with J gene TRBJ2-7; 8 nucleotides line up with TRBD2. V lost 1 base to trimming and J lost 4 bases; unmatched junction nucleotides: 4. Germline loops: CDR1 SGHDT, CDR2 YYEEEE. This CDR3 has 14 residues. CDR3 nucleotides: TGTGCCAGCAGCTTGAGAGCGGGAGATTACGAGCAGTACTTC. Protein: CASSLRAGDYEQYF.

In DNA, the CDR3 is TGTGCCAGCAGTTACGGAGCGGGGTACACCGGGGAGCTGTTTTTT. Amino acids: CASSYGAGYTGELFF. This chain links TRBV6-2 or TRBV6-3 with TRBJ2-2, with 7 nucleotides matching TRBD2. Per the germline V gene, CDR1 is MNHEY and CDR2 is SVGEGT. This CDR3 is 15 amino acids long. After removal of 2 bases from V and 3 bases from J, the junction contained 3 bases not matched to a gene.

V usage is TRBV27 and J usage is TRBJ2-7; D might be TRBD1 or TRBD2, each matching 5 bases. The CDR3 totals 13 residues. Trimming pared 3 bases from V and 3 bases from J, leaving 9 bases between. Germline V gives CDR1 MNHEY, CDR2 SMNVEV (reference sequence). This chain's CDR3 is CASSLGVLYEQYF. The CDR3 bases are TGTGCCAGCAGTTTGGGGGTTCTCTACGAGCAGTACTTC.

The chain uses TRBV2 and TRBJ2-2; D is possibly TRBD2 (5 bases). The CDR3 has 15 amino acids. V dropped 8 bases and J dropped 4 bases, with 17 bases sitting between them. The germline gives CDR1 SNHLY, CDR2 FYNNEI. This chain's CDR3 is CASQDLRAGTGELFF. Here the CDR3 DNA reads TGTGCCAGCCAGGACCTAAGGGCGGGCACCGGGGAGCTGTTTTTT.

This chain joins TRBV2 and TRBJ2-7; TRBD2 matches 10 bases. The V segment lost 4 bases and the J segment 7 bases; nucleotides outside the gene matches: 4. The CDR3 has 13 residues. The germline CDR1 and CDR2 sequences are SNHLY and FYNNEI. The CDR3 loop reads CASSGLAGVEQYF. The DNA of the CDR3 is TGTGCCAGCAGTGGACTAGCGGGCGTAGAGCAGTACTTC.

This sequence joins TRBV23-1 and TRBJ2-4; no reliable D call. TRBV23-1 is an ORF; its function is uncertain. This CDR3 has 16 amino acids. Trimming shortened V by 2 bases and J by 0 bases, and 11 bases separated the two germline ends. The CDR3 loop is CASSQANTVAKNIQYF. DNA of the CDR3: TGCGCCAGCAGTCAAGCTAACACAGTAGCCAAAAACATTCAGTACTTC.

The CDR3 bases are TGTGCCAGCAGGGGACAGAGCAATCAGCCCCAGCATTTT. Its protein is CASRGQSNQPQHF. The chain links TRBV6-5 to TRBJ1-5; 7 bases agree with TRBD1. The junction had 0 bases not matched to a gene; V was cut back by 6 bases and J by 1 base. The CDR3 spans 13 residues. Looked up from germline, CDR1 is MNHEY and CDR2 is SVGAGI.

The chain links TRBV24-1 to TRBJ2-5; 7 nucleotides match TRBD1. There are 14 residues in the CDR3. Looked up from germline, CDR1 is KGHDR and CDR2 is SFDVKD. J gave up 1 base and V 5 bases, and 3 bases lay outside the gene matches. DNA for the CDR3: TGTGCCACCAGTGCCGGGACAGTCCAAGAGACCCAGTACTTC. It codes for CATSAGTVQETQYF.

CDR3 protein: CASNEGFSEAFF. In nucleotides, the CDR3 is TGTGCCAGCAATGAGGGATTCTCTGAAGCTTTCTTT. The chain couples TRBV2 to TRBJ1-1, with D unclear. This CDR3 region has 12 residues. Trimming shortened V by 7 bases and J by 6 bases, and 12 bases separated the two germline ends. Looked up from germline, CDR1 is SNHLY and CDR2 is FYNNEI.

The CDR3 DNA sequence: TGTGCCAGCAGTAACAGGGCAGGGGGCTACACCTTC. It yields the protein CASSNRAGGYTF. The chain is built from TRBV6-5 and TRBJ1-2; maybe TRBD1 (6 bases). V lost 5 bases and J lost 8, with 12 bases in between. Looked up from germline, CDR1 is MNHEY and CDR2 is SVGAGI. The CDR3 length is 12 residues.

The rearrangement uses TRBV19 and TRBJ2-2; D might be TRBD1 (5 bases). V was clipped by 4 bases and J by 6 bases, with 15 bases between them. Per germline, CDR1 LNHDA and CDR2 SQIVND (reference sequence). The CDR3 totals 15 residues. Here the CDR3 DNA reads TGTGCCAGTAGTACCTTGGGGCTACCTCCCGGGGAGCTGTTTTTT. Its translation: CASSTLGLPPGELFF.

The chain recombines TRBV7-9 with TRBJ2-5; tentatively, D is TRBD2 (5 bases). Germline CDR1 and CDR2: SEHNR and FQNEAQ (reference sequence). The germline V and J ends were trimmed by 4 bases and 5 bases, with 17 bases remaining between them. This CDR3 has 15 residues. DNA for the CDR3: TGTGCCAGCAGCTCTTCCCGGCTGTGGGAGGAGACCCAGTACTTC. Translating gives CASSSSRLWEETQYF. The entire variable domain, with the rest obtained from reference TRBV7-9 and TRBJ2-5, is as follows: DTGVSQNPRHKITKRGQNVTFRCDPISEHNRLYWYRQTLGQGPEFLTYFQNEAQLEKSRLLSDRFSAERPKGSFSTLEIQRTEQGDSAMYLCASSSSRLWEETQYFGPGTRLLVL.

The V and J genes are TRBV28 and TRBJ2-3; 9 nucleotides align to TRBD2. The CDR3 has 14 residues. The germline V gene has CDR1 MDHEN and CDR2 SYDVKM. The J segment lost 4 bases and the V segment lost 4 bases, leaving 3 bases of the junction unmatched. CDR3 nucleotides: TGTGCCAGCAGTTCTGCGGGAGGGCCAGATACGCAGTATTTT. It translates to CASSSAGGPDTQYF.

The chain uses TRBV10-3 and TRBJ2-1; 9 positions agree with TRBD1. J was trimmed by 5 bases and V by 0 bases; bases with no gene match: 5. Germline CDR1 ENHRY, CDR2 SYGVKD. CDR3 length: 16 amino acids. CDR3 protein: CAISESNRGLNNEQFF. In nucleotides, the CDR3 is TGTGCCATCAGTGAGTCGAACAGGGGGCTGAACAATGAGCAGTTCTTC.

The chain uses TRBV28 and TRBJ2-2, with TRBD2 as a possible D gene (6 bases). V was pared by 4 bases and J by 4 bases, with 13 bases between. The length of the CDR3 is 15 residues. The germline CDR1 and CDR2 sequences are MDHEN and SYDVKM. The CDR3 protein is CASSYTPGSTGELFF. The CDR3 nucleotides read TGTGCCAGCAGTTACACACCCGGGAGCACCGGGGAGCTGTTTTTT.

The V gene is TRBV6-6, the J gene TRBJ2-7; TRBD1 matches at 9 bases. The CDR3 sequence is 15 residues long. With V trimmed by 0 bases and J by 3 bases, 3 bases remained unmatched. CDR1 and CDR2 (germline): MNHNY, SVGAGI (reference sequence). CDR3 coding DNA: TGTGCCAGCAGTTACTCAGTGACAGGGGGCTACGAGCAGTACTTC. It codes for CASSYSVTGGYEQYF.

This chain uses TRBV28 with TRBJ1-2; 8 nucleotides align to TRBD1. J was trimmed by 1 base and V by 3 bases; bases with no gene match: 7. The CDR3 consists of 16 residues. Germline values: CDR1 MDHEN, CDR2 SYDVKM. This chain's CDR3 is CASSLNPGQDNYGYTF. The CDR3 bases are TGTGCCAGCAGTTTGAACCCGGGACAGGATAACTATGGCTACACCTTC.

This clone has a single count. The chain is built from TRBV4-1 and TRBJ1-6; 10 positions agree with TRBD1. The CDR3 is 16 amino acids. The V gene end was trimmed by 4 bases and the J gene end by 8 bases; junction bases not matched to a gene: 8. In germline, CDR1 is MGHRA, CDR2 YSYEKL. CDR3 loop: CASSPGDRGRDSPLHF. In DNA form, the CDR3 reads TGCGCCAGCAGCCCAGGTGACAGGGGGCGTGATTCACCCCTCCACTTT.

The genes are TRBV14 and TRBJ2-5; D ambiguous. Germline-derived CDR1 and CDR2 are SGHDN and FVKESK. CDR3 length: 11 amino acids. Trimming removed 3 bases at V and 5 bases at J, with 4 bases between. CDR3 amino acids: CASSHMETQYF. The DNA for the CDR3 is TGTGCCAGCAGCCATATGGAGACCCAGTACTTC.

This rearrangement joins TRBV5-1 to TRBJ1-1; maybe TRBD1 (5 bases). Germline V gene sequence: CDR1 SGHRS, CDR2 YFSETQ. The CDR3 has 16 amino acids. V was trimmed by 4 bases and J by 1 base, leaving 17 bases between them. Written as DNA, the CDR3 is TGCGCCAGCAGCCAAGGGGAAGGACATCAGAACACTGAAGCTTTCTTT. Protein product: CASSQGEGHQNTEAFF. The whole variable domain, remainder taken from reference TRBV5-1 and TRBJ1-1, is KAGVTQTPRYLIKTRGQQVTLSCSPISGHRSVSWYQQTPGQGLQFLFEYFSETQRNKGNFPGRFSGRQFSNSRSEMNVSTLELGDSALYLCASSQGEGHQNTEAFFGQGTRLTVV.

The chain combines TRBV6-5 with TRBJ2-7, with 8 nucleotides matching TRBD1. The trim removed 5 bases at V and 2 bases at J, leaving 8 bases unmatched. The CDR3 sequence is 15 residues long. The V gene's germline CDR1 is MNHEY and CDR2 SVGAGI. CDR3 sequence: CASSTRQGWTYEQYF. Written as DNA, the CDR3 is TGTGCCAGCAGTACTCGACAGGGGTGGACCTACGAGCAGTACTTC.